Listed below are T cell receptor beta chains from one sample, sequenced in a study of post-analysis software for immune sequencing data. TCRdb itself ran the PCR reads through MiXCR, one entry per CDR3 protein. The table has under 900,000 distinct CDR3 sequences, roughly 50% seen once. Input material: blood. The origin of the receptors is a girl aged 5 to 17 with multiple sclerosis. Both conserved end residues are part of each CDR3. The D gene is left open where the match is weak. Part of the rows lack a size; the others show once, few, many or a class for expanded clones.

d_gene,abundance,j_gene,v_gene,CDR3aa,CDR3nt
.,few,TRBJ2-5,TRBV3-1,CATKGQNQETQYF,TGTGCCACCAAAGGACAGAACCAAGAGACCCAGTACTTC
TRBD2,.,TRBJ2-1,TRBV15,CATSRVPTSGRASDEQFF,TGTGCCACCAGCAGAGTACCTACTAGCGGGAGGGCCAGCGATGAGCAGTTCTTC
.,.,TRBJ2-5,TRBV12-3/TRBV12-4,CASRRGRYETQYF,TGTGCCAGCAGAAGGGGACGGTACGAGACCCAGTACTTC
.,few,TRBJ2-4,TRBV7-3,CASSLTVRDKWYF,TGTGCCAGCAGCTTAACGGTTCGGGACAAGTGGTACTTC
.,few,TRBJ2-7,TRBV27,CASAIGAAYEQYF,TGTGCCAGCGCCATTGGGGCAGCATACGAGCAGTACTTC
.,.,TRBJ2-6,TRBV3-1,CASRSVAVSGANVLTF,TGTGCCAGCCGCTCTGTGGCGGTCTCTGGGGCCAACGTCCTGACTTTC
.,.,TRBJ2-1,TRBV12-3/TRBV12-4,CASSFVANEQFF,TGTGCCAGCAGTTTTGTGGCCAATGAGCAGTTCTTC
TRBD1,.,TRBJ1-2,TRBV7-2,CASSPGGPIYGYTF,TGTGCCAGCAGCCCAGGGGGACCTATCTATGGCTACACCTTC
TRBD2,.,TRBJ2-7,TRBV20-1,CSARMGLAGGSNEQYF,TGCAGTGCTAGAATGGGACTAGCGGGAGGATCCAATGAGCAGTACTTC
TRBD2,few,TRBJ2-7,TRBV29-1,CSVLSSGGYEQYF,TGCAGCGTTCTTTCTAGCGGGGGTTACGAGCAGTACTTC
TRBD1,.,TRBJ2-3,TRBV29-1,CSVEGTGEDTQYF,TGCAGCGTTGAAGGGACAGGGGAAGATACGCAGTATTTT
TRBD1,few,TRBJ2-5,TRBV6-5,CASSYQTGGSETQYF,TGTGCCAGCAGTTACCAGACAGGGGGGTCAGAGACCCAGTACTTC
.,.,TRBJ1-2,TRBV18,CASSPVASGGYTF,TGTGCCAGCTCACCGGTTGCGAGTGGAGGCTACACCTTC
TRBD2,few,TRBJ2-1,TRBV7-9,CASSLRGTSGIPRNEQFF,TGTGCCAGCAGCTTAAGGGGGACTAGCGGGATCCCCCGCAATGAGCAGTTCTTC
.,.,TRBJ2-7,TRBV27,CASSTTRGAYEQYF,TGTGCCAGCAGTACTACTAGAGGGGCCTACGAGCAGTACTTC
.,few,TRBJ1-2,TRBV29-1,CSATDSNYGYTF,TGCAGCGCTACGGACAGTAACTATGGCTACACCTTC
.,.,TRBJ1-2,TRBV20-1,CSARRTLGQGNYGYTF,TGCAGTGCTAGAAGGACTTTGGGCCAGGGTAACTATGGCTACACCTTC
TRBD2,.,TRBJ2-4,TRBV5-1,CASSLGSGTAKNIQYF,TGCGCCAGCAGCTTGGGTAGCGGGACAGCCAAAAACATTCAGTACTTC
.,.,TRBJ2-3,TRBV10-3,CAISSPSPAGPGDTQYF,TGTGCCATCAGCTCCCCGAGCCCGGCGGGGCCCGGGGATACGCAGTATTTT
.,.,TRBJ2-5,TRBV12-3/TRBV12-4,CASRRDSLRETQYF,TGTGCCAGCAGGAGGGACTCCCTGCGGGAGACCCAGTACTTC
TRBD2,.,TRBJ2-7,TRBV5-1,CASKTSGRGTNSYEQYF,TGCGCCAGCAAGACTAGCGGGAGAGGGACCAATAGCTACGAGCAGTACTTC
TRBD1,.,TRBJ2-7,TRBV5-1,CASRRQGESYEQYF,TGCGCCAGCAGGAGGCAGGGGGAGAGCTACGAGCAGTACTTC
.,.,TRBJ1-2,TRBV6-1,CASRGGSSFLYGYTF,TGTGCCAGCAGGGGGGGGAGCTCGTTCCTCTATGGCTACACCTTC
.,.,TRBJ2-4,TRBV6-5,CASTPDRAKNIQYF,TGTGCCAGCACCCCGGACAGAGCCAAAAACATTCAGTACTTC
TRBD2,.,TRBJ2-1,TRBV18,CASSPPTSDGQFF,TGTGCCAGCTCACCACCAACTAGCGATGGGCAGTTCTTC
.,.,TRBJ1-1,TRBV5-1,CASSIPMGGNTEAFF,TGCGCCAGCAGCATACCTATGGGGGGGAACACTGAAGCTTTCTTT
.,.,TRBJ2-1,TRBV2,CASYREFDEQFF,TGTGCCAGCTACAGGGAATTCGATGAGCAGTTCTTC
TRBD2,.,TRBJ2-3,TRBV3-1,CASSQDRTSGADTQYF,TGTGCCAGCAGCCAAGATAGGACTAGCGGGGCAGATACGCAGTATTTT
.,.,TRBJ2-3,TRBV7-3,CASSSSGLFTDTQYF,TGTGCCAGCAGCTCCTCAGGCCTATTCACAGATACGCAGTATTTT
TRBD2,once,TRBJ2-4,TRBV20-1,CSAERVAGGSGGKNIQYF,TGCAGTGCCGAGCGGGTAGCGGGAGGGTCGGGTGGCAAAAACATTCAGTACTTC
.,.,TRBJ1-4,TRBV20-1,CSARTGSNEKLFF,TGCAGTGCGAGAACAGGTTCGAATGAAAAACTGTTTTTT
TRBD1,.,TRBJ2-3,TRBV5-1,CASSPGQESTDTQYF,TGCGCCAGCAGTCCGGGACAGGAGAGCACAGATACGCAGTATTTT
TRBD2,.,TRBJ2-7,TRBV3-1,CASSQGLDVASGSGEQYF,TGTGCCAGCAGCCAAGGCTTAGATGTGGCTAGCGGGAGCGGCGAGCAGTACTTC
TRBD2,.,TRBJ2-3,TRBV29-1,CSVDSVAGHTQYF,TGCAGCGTTGACAGCGTAGCGGGTCACACGCAGTATTTT
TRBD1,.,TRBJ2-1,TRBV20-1,CSARDGSRDSYNEQFF,TGCAGTGCTAGAGATGGAAGTCGGGACAGCTACAATGAGCAGTTCTTC
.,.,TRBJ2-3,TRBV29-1,CSVVRAGGADTQYF,TGCAGCGTTGTTAGGGCAGGAGGAGCAGATACGCAGTATTTT
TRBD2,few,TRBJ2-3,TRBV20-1,CSALSSGGTDTQYF,TGCAGTGCCTTGTCTAGCGGGGGGACAGATACGCAGTATTTT
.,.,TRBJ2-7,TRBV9,CASSPRDLAYYEQYF,TGTGCCAGCAGCCCCAGGGACTTGGCGTACTACGAGCAGTACTTC
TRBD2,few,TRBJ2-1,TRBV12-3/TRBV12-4,CASRPGLAVSYNEQFF,TGTGCCAGCAGGCCGGGACTAGCGGTGTCCTACAATGAGCAGTTCTTC
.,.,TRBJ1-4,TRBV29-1,CSVGRGGNEKLFF,TGCAGCGTTGGACGGGGTGGTAATGAAAAACTGTTTTTT
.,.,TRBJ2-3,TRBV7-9,CASSFHAGTTDTQYF,TGTGCCAGCAGCTTTCACGCAGGGACTACAGATACGCAGTATTTT
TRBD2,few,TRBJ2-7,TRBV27,CASSPSGRAPEQYF,TGTGCCAGCAGCCCTAGCGGGAGGGCCCCTGAGCAGTACTTC
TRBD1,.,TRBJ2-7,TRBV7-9,CASSLKGQGPYEQYF,TGTGCCAGCAGCTTAAAAGGACAGGGACCCTACGAGCAGTACTTC
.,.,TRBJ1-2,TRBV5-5,CASSLVRTPGDGYTF,TGTGCCAGCAGCCTGGTTCGGACCCCGGGGGATGGCTACACCTTC
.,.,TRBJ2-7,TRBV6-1,CASMVVGLYEQYF,TGTGCCAGCATGGTGGTGGGTCTCTACGAGCAGTACTTC
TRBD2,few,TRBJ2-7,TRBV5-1,CASSPPPGGSYEQYF,TGCGCCAGCAGCCCACCGCCGGGAGGTTCCTACGAGCAGTACTTC
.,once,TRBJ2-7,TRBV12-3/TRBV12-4,CASSLVWAYEQYF,TGTGCCAGCAGTTTAGTTTGGGCCTACGAGCAGTACTTC
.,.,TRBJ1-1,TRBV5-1,CASSLLGRPGTPEAFF,TGCGCCAGCAGCTTACTAGGGCGTCCCGGTACTCCTGAAGCTTTCTTT
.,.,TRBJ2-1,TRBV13,CTSSLVRSNEQFF,TGTACCAGCAGCTTAGTCCGCAGCAATGAGCAGTTCTTC
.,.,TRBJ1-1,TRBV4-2,CASSHRPGGFTEAFF,TGTGCCAGCAGCCACAGGCCCGGAGGGTTTACTGAAGCTTTCTTT
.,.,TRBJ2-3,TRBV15,CATSRGGGANTQYF,TGTGCCACCAGCAGAGGGGGTGGAGCTAATACGCAGTATTTT
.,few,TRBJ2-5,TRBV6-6,CASSYPGQQETQYF,TGTGCCAGCAGTTACCCCGGACAGCAAGAGACCCAGTACTTC
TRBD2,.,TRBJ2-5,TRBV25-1,CASMVPGLGRETQYF,TGTGCCAGCATGGTCCCGGGACTAGGCCGAGAGACCCAGTACTTC
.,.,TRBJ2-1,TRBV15,CATSKRIGWDNEQFF,TGTGCCACCAGCAAGAGGATCGGTTGGGACAATGAGCAGTTCTTC
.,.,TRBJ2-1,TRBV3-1,CASSPGILAREFF,TGTGCCAGCAGCCCAGGTATATTGGCTCGGGAGTTCTTC